This paragraph covers one T cell receptor (beta chain) sequence. This entry belongs to a study of T cell changes during pregnancy in multiple sclerosis. Profiled with immunoSEQ multiplex PCR; TCRdb holds only in-frame clones, not every one. Among about 83,000 clones listed, roughly 95% were seen once. The germline CDR1 and CDR2 sequences are SGHNT and YYREEE (reference sequence). V lost 4 bases and J 0 bases, leaving 17 bases between the germline ends. This CDR3 is 16 amino acids long. The input for sequencing was peripheral blood, taken in the second trimester of pregnancy. This receptor was obtained from a female donor with multiple sclerosis, enrolled in a pregnancy study. The chain is built from TRBV5-4 and TRBJ2-7; tentatively, D is TRBD1 (6 bases). This CDR3 is CASSPGTKAPSYEQYF. The CDR3, as DNA: TGTGCCAGCAGCCCCGGGACAAAAGCACCCTCCTACGAGCAGTACTTC.